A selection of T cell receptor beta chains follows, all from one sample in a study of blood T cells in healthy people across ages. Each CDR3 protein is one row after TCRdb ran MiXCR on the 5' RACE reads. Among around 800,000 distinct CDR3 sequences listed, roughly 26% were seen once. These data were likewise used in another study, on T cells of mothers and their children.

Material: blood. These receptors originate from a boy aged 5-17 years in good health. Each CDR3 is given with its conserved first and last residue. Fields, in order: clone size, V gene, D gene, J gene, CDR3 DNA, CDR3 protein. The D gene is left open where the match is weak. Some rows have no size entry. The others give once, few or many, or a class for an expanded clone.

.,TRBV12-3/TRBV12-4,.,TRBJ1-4,TGTGCCAGCAGTCAGGGTTCCGCTAATGAAAAACTGTTTTTT,CASSQGSANEKLFF
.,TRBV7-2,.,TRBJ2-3,TGTGCCAGCAGCTTACGGACACAAGGGACAGATACGCAGTATTTT,CASSLRTQGTDTQYF
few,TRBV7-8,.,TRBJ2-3,TGTGCCAGCAGCTTAACCTGGGACCCCCCGTATCCAGATACGCAGTATTTT,CASSLTWDPPYPDTQYF
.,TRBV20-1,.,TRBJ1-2,TGCAGTGCTAGAGATAGAAGGGAACACTATGGCTACACCTTC,CSARDRREHYGYTF
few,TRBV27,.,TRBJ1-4,TGTGCCAGCCAATCAACAGGGAATGAAAAACTGTTTTTT,CASQSTGNEKLFF
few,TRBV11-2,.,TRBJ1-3,TGTGCCAGCAGCCCGATTCCAGGGGCTCCGGGCACCATATATTTT,CASSPIPGAPGTIYF
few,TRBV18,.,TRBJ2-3,TGTGCCAGCTCCCATTTGACACTTAGCACAGATACGCAGTATTTT,CASSHLTLSTDTQYF
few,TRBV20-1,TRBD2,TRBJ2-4,TGCAGTGCTAGAATCCTAGCGGGAGTGAAGAACATTCAGTACTTC,CSARILAGVKNIQYF
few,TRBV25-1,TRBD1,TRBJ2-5,TGTGCCACCTCGGAACTAGGGGGCGAAAGGACCCAGTACTTC,CATSELGGERTQYF
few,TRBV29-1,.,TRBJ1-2,TGCAGCGTTGAAGATCTTAGGGGCTACACCTTC,CSVEDLRGYTF
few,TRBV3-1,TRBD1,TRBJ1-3,TGTGCCAGCAGCCAACGGGACAGGGGAGGAAACACCATATATTTT,CASSQRDRGGNTIYF
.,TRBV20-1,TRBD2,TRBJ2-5,TGCAGTGCGACTTACGGCGGGGGACCAGGGGAGACCCAGTACTTC,CSATYGGGPGETQYF
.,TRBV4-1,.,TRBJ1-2,TGCGCCAGCAGCCCACGCCCCCGGGACAACTATGGCTACACTTTC,CASSPRPRDNYGYTF
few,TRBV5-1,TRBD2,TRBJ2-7,TGCGCCAGCAGCTTGGAACTAGCGGGGGGCGAGCAGTACTTC,CASSLELAGGEQYF
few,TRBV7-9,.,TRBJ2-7,TGTGCCAGCAGCTTAGGGGTCGGACAGCTCTACGAGCAGTACTTC,CASSLGVGQLYEQYF
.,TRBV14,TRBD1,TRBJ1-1,TGTGCCAGCAGCCCGACAGGGAGGGGTGAAGCTTTCTTT,CASSPTGRGEAFF
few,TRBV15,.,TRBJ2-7,TGTGCCACCAGCCAGGGACGGGGCTACGAGCAGTACTTC,CATSQGRGYEQYF
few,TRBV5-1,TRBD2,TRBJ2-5,TGCGCCAGCAGCTCTCGACTACTAGCGGGCGGAGAGACCCAGTACTTC,CASSSRLLAGGETQYF
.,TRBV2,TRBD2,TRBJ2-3,TGTGCCAGCTCTCGGCTAGCGGGAAACACAGATACGCAGTATTTT,CASSRLAGNTDTQYF
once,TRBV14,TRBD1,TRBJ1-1,TGTGCCAGCAGCTCAGGACAGGGAGGGATGAACACTGAAGCTTTCTTT,CASSSGQGGMNTEAFF
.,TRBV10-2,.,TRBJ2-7,TGCGCCAGCAGTGAGTGGCGACCGACCCAGGGCTACGAGCAGTACTTC,CASSEWRPTQGYEQYF
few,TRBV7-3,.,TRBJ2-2,TGTGCCAGCAGCCTTGATGGGGACGGGGAGCTGTTTTTT,CASSLDGDGELFF
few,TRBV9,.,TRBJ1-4,TGTGCCAGCAGCGCCCCGACAGACCAGAATGAAAAACTGTTTTTT,CASSAPTDQNEKLFF
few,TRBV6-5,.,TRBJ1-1,TGTGCCAGCAGCTACGCCGGAGGGGTTAACACTGAAGCTTTCTTT,CASSYAGGVNTEAFF
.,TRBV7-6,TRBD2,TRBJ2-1,TGTGCCAGCAGCGATAGCGGGACTGAGAAAAACAATGAGCAGTTCTTC,CASSDSGTEKNNEQFF
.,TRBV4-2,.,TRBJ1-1,TGTGCCAGCAGCCAAGAGCCGGGAGAGACTGAAGCTTTCTTT,CASSQEPGETEAFF
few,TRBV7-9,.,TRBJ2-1,TGTGCCAGCAGCCATGTCACGCGGCGGACGACTATCTACAATGAGCAGTTCTTC,CASSHVTRRTTIYNEQFF
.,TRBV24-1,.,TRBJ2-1,TGTGCCACTCAGGGCGGCTGGCGGAATGAGCAGTTCTTC,CATQGGWRNEQFF
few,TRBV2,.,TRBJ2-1,TGTGCCAGCAGTGTTAGAGGGCCTAAACTTCTCTACAATGAGCAGTTCTTC,CASSVRGPKLLYNEQFF
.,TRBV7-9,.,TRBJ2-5,TGTGCCAGCAGCTTAATTCCTAGCCTCCAAGAGACCCAGTACTTC,CASSLIPSLQETQYF
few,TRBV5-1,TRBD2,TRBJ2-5,TGCGCCAGCAGCTTGGTGGCTAGCGGGGGGGCCGGTGAGAAGACCCAGTACTTC,CASSLVASGGAGEKTQYF
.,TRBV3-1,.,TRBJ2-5,TGTGCCAGCGGCCAACGACAGGCAGAGACCCAGTACTTC,CASGQRQAETQYF
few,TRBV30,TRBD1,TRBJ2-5,TGTGCCTGGAGTGTACGAGGGGGCGGAGAGACCCAGTACTTC,CAWSVRGGGETQYF
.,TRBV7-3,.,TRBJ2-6,TGTGCCAGCAGCTTAATAGGGGACCGAAGCTCTGGGGCCAACGTCCTGACTTTC,CASSLIGDRSSGANVLTF
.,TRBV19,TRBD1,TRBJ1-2,TGTGCCAGTTGGGGACAGTTCTATGGCTACACCTTC,CASWGQFYGYTF
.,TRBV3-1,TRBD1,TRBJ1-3,TGTGCCAGCAGCCTTCGACAGGGGGCGAGGAGCACCATATATTTT,CASSLRQGARSTIYF
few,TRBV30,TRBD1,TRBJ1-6,TGTGCCTGGGGACAGGGCTCCGTCCTCCACTTT,CAWGQGSVLHF
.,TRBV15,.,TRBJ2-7,TGTGCCACCAGCAGAGATTCCCCACATAGCGCCAGAGGCTCCTACGAGCAGTACTTC,CATSRDSPHSARGSYEQYF
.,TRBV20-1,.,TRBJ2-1,TGCAGTGCTAGAGTGCGGGGACAAGGCTACAATGAGCAGTTCTTC,CSARVRGQGYNEQFF
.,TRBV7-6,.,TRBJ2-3,TGTGCCAGCAGCTTAGAAGGGGGGAGGCCAGATACGCAGTATTTT,CASSLEGGRPDTQYF
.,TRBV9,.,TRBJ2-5,TGTGCCAGCGGGACCCTAGAGACCCAGTACTTC,CASGTLETQYF
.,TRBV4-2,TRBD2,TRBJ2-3,TGTGCCAGCAGCCAAGTTTCGCAGCGGGGGTCCACAGATACGCAGTATTTT,CASSQVSQRGSTDTQYF
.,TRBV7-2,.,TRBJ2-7,TGTGCCAGCAGGTGGGGGGATTCCTACGAGCAGTACTTC,CASRWGDSYEQYF
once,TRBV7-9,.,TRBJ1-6,TGTGCCAGCAGCTTAGGTAGTAATTCACCCCTCCACTTT,CASSLGSNSPLHF
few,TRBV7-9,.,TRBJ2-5,TGTGCCAGCAGCTTAGGCCGGAGGGGATGGGCCGAGCAAGAGACCCAGTACTTC,CASSLGRRGWAEQETQYF
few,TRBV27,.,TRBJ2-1,TGTGCCAGCAGTTTCGGGCAGGGGAGGTCCTACAATGAGCAGTTCTTC,CASSFGQGRSYNEQFF
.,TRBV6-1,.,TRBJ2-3,TGTGCCAGCAGCCGGATAGGTTGGGTCCATTGGGGCACAGATACGCAGTATTTT,CASSRIGWVHWGTDTQYF
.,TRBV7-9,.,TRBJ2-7,TGTGCCAGCAGCTCGGGATCCAACGGACTCCACGAGCAGTACTTC,CASSSGSNGLHEQYF
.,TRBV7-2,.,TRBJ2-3,TGTGCCAGCAGCTCGGGGATATCTCCAGATACGCAGTATTTT,CASSSGISPDTQYF
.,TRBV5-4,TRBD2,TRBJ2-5,TGTGCCAGCAGCCCAAAGCGGGGGGACCTAGAGACCCAGTACTTC,CASSPKRGDLETQYF
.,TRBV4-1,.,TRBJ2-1,TGCGCCAGCAGCCAAACCCCATGGGGGGAGCAGTTCTTC,CASSQTPWGEQFF
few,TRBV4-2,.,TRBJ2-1,TGTGCCAGCAGCCAAGATACGGCGGGTGAGCAGTTCTTC,CASSQDTAGEQFF
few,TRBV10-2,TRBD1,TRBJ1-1,TGCGCCAGCACTGCGGGACAGATAGGCAACACTGAAGCTTTCTTT,CASTAGQIGNTEAFF